This T cell receptor beta chain was sequenced in a study of OX40 agonist ivuxolimab in advanced cancers. Study summary: Among those treated, three patients had partial responses, one with hepatocellular carcinoma and two with cutaneous melanoma. Study-level findings and limits: Individuals who were partial responders at 0.1-3.0 mg/kg had clonal expansion that ranked among the lowest. On average, CD8+ T cells showed a greater number of expanded clones than CD4+. At 0.1 to 3.0 mg/kg and by week 6, CD4+ and CD8+ T cells in the blood had expanded clonally.

About this clone: Antigen: not known.

Profiling relied on immunoSEQ multiplex PCR, and the TCRdb table lists in-frame clones only, not all of them. The data contain over 55,000 clones, approximately 86% of them singletons. This CDR3 region has 14 residues. Germline V gives CDR1 MNHEY, CDR2 SVGAGI. The material sequenced was CD4+ or CD8+ T cells sorted from blood, taken in a trial of the OX40 agonist ivuxolimab. The receptor's source is an adult with an advanced solid tumor such as melanoma, head and neck, liver or kidney cancer. The chain has TRBV6-5 and TRBJ2-5; 9 bases fit TRBD1. The tail of the sequence fits TRBJ2-7 better, so the J call may be wrong. The CDR3 is CASSGQGTYYEQYF. The CDR3 nucleotides are TGTGCCAGCAGCGGACAGGGGACATACTACGAGCAGTACTTC.